Below are 24 T cell receptor beta chains sequenced from a single sample in a study of blood T cells in healthy people across ages. Primers used in a second PCR of about 6 to 11 cycles were a sample-barcoded 5' primer and a J-beta primer mix. TCRdb fed the 5' RACE reads into MiXCR, producing one record per CDR3 protein. The repertoire holds about 650,000 distinct CDR3 sequences, with less than 40% as singletons. The sample was blood. These receptors were taken from a woman aged 80 or over in good health.

For the CDR3, the DNA is TGCAGTGCTAGAGATGGCACTAGCGGGAGCGGAGAGCAGTACTTC. Encoded protein: CSARDGTSGSGEQYF. This chain links TRBV20-1 with TRBJ2-4, with 11 positions matching TRBD2. CDR1 DFQATT and CDR2 SNEGSKA come from the germline V gene (reference sequence). Trimming took 0 bases from V and 13 from J; bases not matched to a gene: 11. This CDR3 contains 15 residues.

The chain recombines TRBV7-9 with TRBJ1-5; 7 nucleotides match TRBD1. The CDR3 spans 14 residues. CDR1 and CDR2 from the germline V gene are SEHNR and FQNEAQ (reference sequence). J gave up 4 bases and V 3 bases, and 3 bases lay outside the gene matches. CDR3 protein: CASSLGTDNQPQHF. The CDR3, as DNA: TGTGCCAGCAGCTTGGGGACAGATAATCAGCCCCAGCATTTT.

The chain links TRBV18 to TRBJ1-2; weak D call: TRBD1 (6 bases). The V gene lost 4 bases and the J gene lost 2 bases, with 17 bases spanning the gap. CDR1 and CDR2 (germline): KGHSH, LQKENI. The CDR3 totals 16 residues. This CDR3 reads CASSRREQGDNYGYTF. Here the CDR3 DNA reads TGTGCCAGCTCACGGAGGGAACAGGGAGACAACTATGGCTACACCTTC.

J is TRBJ1-5 and V is TRBV15, with D perhaps TRBD1 (6 bases). CDR3 length: 15 residues. Germline V gene lookup returns CDR1 LNHNV and CDR2 YYDKDF (reference sequence). With 0 bases removed from V and 3 bases from J, the gap between germline ends came to 9 bases. The CDR3 region has the DNA TGTGCCACCAGCAGAGAACAGGGACACAATCAGCCCCAGCATTTT. Translating gives CATSREQGHNQPQHF. Together with reference TRBV15 and TRBJ1-5, the CDR3 gives the full variable domain: DAMVIQNPRYQVTQFGKPVTLSCSQTLNHNVMYWYQQKSSQAPKLLFHYYDKDFNNEADTPDNFQSRRPNTSFCFLDIRSPGLGDTAMYLCATSREQGHNQPQHFGDGTRLSIL.

Note on this clonotype: This may be a read error: a much more frequent sequence differs by one nucleotide. This sequence joins TRBV29-1 and TRBJ1-2, with D possibly TRBD1 on 5 matching bases. Deletions cut 3 bases from V and 7 bases from J, with 15 bases between. CDR1 and CDR2 from the germline V gene are SQVTM and ANQGSEA. This CDR3 comprises 13 residues. The CDR3: CSVDEYRTGGYTF. CDR3 DNA: TGCAGCGTTGATGAGTACAGGACGGGTGGCTACACCTTC.

This clonotype was seen at least ten times. The rearrangement uses TRBV7-6 and TRBJ2-5; TRBD2 might be the D (5 bases). Germline CDR1 SGHVS, CDR2 FNYEAQ. The V and J ends lost 0 bases and 7 bases respectively, with 12 bases between them. This CDR3 spans 14 amino acids. The CDR3 bases are TGTGCCAGCAGCTTAGCGGAGAGGGCCGGGACCCAGTACTTC. It is translated as CASSLAERAGTQYF.

The rearrangement joins TRBV7-6 to TRBJ1-6, with D perhaps TRBD1 (6 bases). The ends were cut back, 5 bases at V and 0 bases at J, with 14 bases in the middle. The CDR3 contains 17 residues. From germline, CDR1 is SGHVS and CDR2 FNYEAQ. CDR3 nucleotides: TGTGCCAGCAGCGCCGGACAGCAGAGCTCCTATAATTCACCCCTCCACTTT. This gives the protein CASSAGQQSSYNSPLHF.

This clonotype was recorded at least ten times. This chain uses TRBV18 with TRBJ2-7, with no clear D. V gave up 8 bases and J gave up 3 bases, with 8 bases separating them. Germline-derived CDR1 and CDR2 are KGHSH and LQKENI. The CDR3 is 11 amino acids. The CDR3 nucleotides are TGTGCCAGCAGCCCAAACTACGAGCAGTACTTC. Its translation is CASSPNYEQYF.

This clonotype has a count of ten or more. The CDR3 region has the DNA TGTGCCAGCAGCCGAGGGACTAGCGAGTCCTACGAGCAGTACTTC. Translated, it gives CASSRGTSESYEQYF. The chain couples TRBV7-2 to TRBJ2-7, with TRBD2 matching 10 bases. In germline, CDR1 is SGHTA, CDR2 FQGNSA. J gave up 1 base and V 5 bases, and 5 bases lay outside the gene matches. This CDR3 has 15 residues.

This clonotype was detected many times. This rearrangement joins TRBV20-1 to TRBJ2-5; 8 bases map to TRBD2. The CDR3 is made up of 12 amino acids. Germline assignment: CDR1 DFQATT and CDR2 SNEGSKA (reference sequence). Germline trimming cut 4 bases from V and 5 bases from J; bases unmatched to any gene: 3. The CDR3 bases are TGCAGTGCTACCCGGGGGGGTGAGACCCAGTACTTC. Its protein is CSATRGGETQYF.

This clonotype was seen only a few times. The J gene is TRBJ1-1, the V gene TRBV11-2; D uncertain. The CDR3 covers 16 residues. Trimming removed 3 bases at V and 6 bases at J, with 20 bases between. In germline, CDR1 is SGHAT, CDR2 FQNNGV. CDR3 bases: TGTGCCAGCAGCTTGTATCGGCTAACGGGGAGCGCTGAAGCTTTCTTT. It translates to CASSLYRLTGSAEAFF.

The sample holds many counts of this clonotype. The chain employs TRBV5-1 and TRBJ2-5; the D gene is possibly TRBD1 (5 bases). The V end lost 0 bases, the J end lost 5 bases, and 11 bases lay between the germline ends. This CDR3 has 14 amino acids. The V gene's germline CDR1 is SGHRS and CDR2 YFSETQ. The CDR3 region is CASSLGSPGETQYF. In DNA, the CDR3 is TGCGCCAGCAGCTTGGGAAGTCCAGGGGAGACCCAGTACTTC.

This clonotype was detected many times. The chain has TRBV7-2 and TRBJ2-7; TRBD2 is a possible D gene (7 bases). The CDR3 runs to 16 residues. The germline V and J ends were trimmed by 1 base and 3 bases, with 16 bases remaining between them. CDR1 and CDR2 from the germline V gene are SGHTA and FQGNSA. The CDR3 loop reads CASSLGLGGPGYEQYF. In nucleotides, the CDR3 is TGTGCCAGCAGCTTAGGTCTCGGGGGGCCAGGCTACGAGCAGTACTTC.

As for this clonotype: A much more abundant neighbour one base away suggests this may be a read error. V usage is TRBV18 and J usage is TRBJ2-6; D might be TRBD1 (5 bases). The CDR3 runs 17 residues. CDR1 is KGHSH, CDR2 LQKENI, per germline. Deletions cut 6 bases from V and 1 base from J, with 16 bases between. CDR3 in amino acids: CASSTDKVISGANVLTF. The CDR3, as DNA: TGTGCCAGCTCGACGGACAAGGTTATATCTGGGGCCAACGTCCTGACTTTC.

The J gene is TRBJ2-2, the V gene TRBV15, with D maybe TRBD1 (5 bases). The CDR3 is 13 amino acids. Germline assignment: CDR1 LNHNV and CDR2 YYDKDF (reference sequence). The V end was cut by 0 bases, the J end by 9 bases, with 8 bases between. This CDR3 reads CATSRDRARELFF. The CDR3 DNA reads TGTGCCACCAGCAGAGACAGGGCAAGGGAGCTGTTTTTT.

The chain combines TRBV29-1 with TRBJ2-1; D remains ambiguous. The CDR3 runs to 14 residues. V shed 6 bases and J shed 6 bases, with 18 bases lying between them. Germline lookup yields CDR1 SQVTM and CDR2 ANQGSEA. The CDR3 DNA is TGCAGCGTAGCTAGGTCAGGACCAGGCAATGAGCAGTTCTTC. Protein product: CSVARSGPGNEQFF.

Worth noting for this clonotype: A much larger clone lies one base from this, so it may be a read error. The chain combines TRBV20-1 with TRBJ2-4; TRBD2 is a possible D gene (5 bases). The CDR3 spans 14 residues. Per germline, CDR1 DFQATT and CDR2 SNEGSKA (reference sequence). As DNA, the CDR3 is TGCAGTGCTAGAGGCGACGGGGTGGAAAACACTCAGTACTTC. This gives the protein CSARGDGVENTQYF.

Regarding this clonotype: One end of the junction is discordant with germline, which a read error may explain. This sequence joins TRBV7-2 and TRBJ2-2; TRBD1 agrees at 8 bases. Germline CDR1 reads SGHTA; CDR2 reads FQGNSA. The CDR3 has 13 residues. The CDR3 region is CACSRTGNGELFF. Written as DNA, the CDR3 is TGTGCCTGCAGCCGGACAGGGAACGGGGAGCTGTTTTTT.

A remark on this clonotype: This may stem from a read error, because a much larger clone lies one nucleotide away. This chain joins TRBV12-3 or TRBV12-4 and TRBJ2-7, with a tentative D call TRBD2 (6 bases). There are 14 residues in the CDR3. Trimming removed 1 base at V and 7 bases at J, with 14 bases between. Written as DNA, the CDR3 is TGTGCCAGCAGTTTAGGTGCGGGAAGCAATGAGCAGTACTTC. Protein sequence: CASSLGAGSNEQYF.

V is TRBV2 and J is TRBJ2-1; TRBD1 might be the D (5 bases). Germline assignment: CDR1 SNHLY and CDR2 FYNNEI. This CDR3 contains 15 residues. V was pared by 2 bases and J by 6 bases, with 14 bases between. CDR3 in amino acids: CASSEPGLGVNEQFF. For the CDR3, the DNA is TGTGCCAGCAGTGAACCAGGGTTAGGGGTCAATGAGCAGTTCTTC.

This clonotype was seen ten or more times. The chain recombines TRBV27 with TRBJ2-5, with a possible D match to TRBD1 (5 bases). Germline V gene data show CDR1 as MNHEY and CDR2 as SMNVEV (reference sequence). The V end lost 3 bases, the J end lost 7 bases, and 18 bases lay between the germline ends. This CDR3 has 15 residues. CDR3 protein: CASSLRQGSSVTQYF. CDR3 sequence (DNA): TGTGCCAGCAGTTTGAGGCAGGGAAGTAGTGTGACCCAGTACTTC.

This chain joins TRBV28 and TRBJ2-7, with D perhaps being TRBD1 or TRBD2 (5 bases each). Deletions cut 6 bases from V and 10 bases from J, with 22 bases between. The CDR3 loop spans 14 amino acids. Germline CDR1 and CDR2: MDHEN and SYDVKM. CDR3 residues: CASRLGARMEIQYF. The CDR3 DNA sequence: TGTGCCAGCAGACTCGGGGCTAGAATGGAGATCCAGTACTTC.

The chain carries TRBV13 and TRBJ2-7; D gene unclear. The CDR3 loop spans 14 amino acids. V was cut by 2 bases and J by 3 bases, with 11 bases left in between. In germline, CDR1 is PRHDT, CDR2 FYEKMQ (reference sequence). CDR3 amino acids: CASSLLGSYYEQYF. CDR3 in DNA: TGTGCCAGCAGCTTATTAGGGTCATACTACGAGCAGTACTTC.

The chain uses TRBV29-1 and TRBJ1-3, with TRBD1 identical over 8 bases. The CDR3 is 14 amino acids. With V trimmed by 7 bases and J by 0 bases, 5 bases remained unmatched. The germline V gene has CDR1 SQVTM and CDR2 ANQGSEA. The CDR3 is CSAGDRLSGNTIYF. The CDR3 nucleotides read TGCAGCGCCGGGGACAGGCTCTCTGGAAACACCATATATTTT.